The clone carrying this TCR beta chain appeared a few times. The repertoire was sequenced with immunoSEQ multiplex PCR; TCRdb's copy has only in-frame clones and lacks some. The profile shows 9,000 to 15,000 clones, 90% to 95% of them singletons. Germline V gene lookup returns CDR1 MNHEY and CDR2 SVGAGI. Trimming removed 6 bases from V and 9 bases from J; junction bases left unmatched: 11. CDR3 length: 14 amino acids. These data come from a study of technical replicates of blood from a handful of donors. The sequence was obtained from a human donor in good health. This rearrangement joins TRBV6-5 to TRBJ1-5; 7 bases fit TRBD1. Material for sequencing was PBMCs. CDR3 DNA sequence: TGTGCCAGCAGCCACGGAGGGGGCGAGAGGCCCCAGCATTTT. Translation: CASSHGGGERPQHF.